This is a list of T cell receptor beta chains from one sample in a study of cytomegalovirus exposure and HLA in healthy donors. Clones were sequenced by immunoSEQ multiplex PCR, and TCRdb holds only the in-frame ones, with some missing. The sample has fewer than 200,000 clones, roughly 85% seen once. Sequencing used PBMCs. All receptors derive from a man aged 25-40 years in good health and CMV-seropositive. Each CDR3 is given with its conserved first and last residue. The D gene is left open where the match is weak. Where a row states a size, it is once, few, many or the class of an expanded clone; other rows omit it.

NA TRBJ1-2 TRBV4-3 NA TGCGCCAGCAGCCAAGAGGCAGGGTTTAGCTATGGCTACACCTTC CASSQEAGFSYGYTF
TRBD2 TRBJ2-3 TRBV5-1 NA TGCGCCAGCAGCTTGGGACTAGCGGGAGAGATATCCACAGATACGCAGTATTTT CASSLGLAGEISTDTQYF
NA TRBJ2-5 TRBV12-5 NA TGTGCTAGTGGTTTGGGTAGGGAGCAAGAGACCCAGTACTTC CASGLGREQETQYF
TRBD1 TRBJ1-1 TRBV7-2 NA TGTGCCAGCAGCTTTAGACAGGGGGAAGCTTTCTTT CASSFRQGEAFF
NA TRBJ2-5 TRBV5-1 NA TGCGCCAGCAGCCCCCTGGGAGTCCAAGAGACCCAGTACTTC CASSPLGVQETQYF
TRBD1 TRBJ1-1 TRBV25-1 NA TGTGCCAGCAGTCCATGGGACAGCATGAACACTGAAGCTTTCTTT CASSPWDSMNTEAFF
NA TRBJ2-1 TRBV5-1 NA TGCGCCAGCGGGAAGGTAGCGGTAAATAACAATGAGCAGTTCTTC CASGKVAVNNNEQFF
TRBD1 TRBJ2-7 TRBV27 NA TGTGCCAGCAGTTCCCTGAGAGGGACAGGAACTTACGAGCAGTACTTC CASSSLRGTGTYEQYF
NA TRBJ1-2 TRBV19 NA TGTGCCAGTAGTCCCGCAGGGGATGGCTACACCTTC CASSPAGDGYTF
TRBD2 TRBJ2-1 TRBV27 once TGTGCCAGCAGTTTATCCTTGGGACTAGTAGTTCATGAGCAGTTCTTC CASSLSLGLVVHEQFF
NA TRBJ2-2 TRBV6-6 once TGTGCCAGCAGTTACGTGACTACGAACACCGGGGAGCTGTTTTTT CASSYVTTNTGELFF
TRBD2 TRBJ2-7 TRBV27 NA TGTGCCAGCAGTCTGTCCCTGACTAGCGGAACCTACGAGCAGTACTTC CASSLSLTSGTYEQYF
TRBD2 TRBJ2-5 TRBV7-9 NA TGTGCCAGCAGCTTAGTAGGGACTAGCGAGGAGACCCAGTACTTC CASSLVGTSEETQYF
NA TRBJ2-1 TRBV11-1 NA TGTGCCAGCAGCTATTCCGGGACAACCTACAATGAGCAGTTCTTC CASSYSGTTYNEQFF
NA TRBJ2-1 TRBV6-1 NA TGTGCCAGCAGTGAAATCTTCAATGAGCAGTTCTTC CASSEIFNEQFF
NA TRBJ2-1 TRBV10-3 NA TGTGCCATCAGTCGACAGGTCTCCTACAATGAGCAGTTCTTC CAISRQVSYNEQFF
NA TRBJ2-2 TRBV11-3 few TGTGCCAGCAGCCCCAAGTGGCTCTCTTTCACCGGGGAGCTGTTTTTT CASSPKWLSFTGELFF
NA TRBJ1-4 TRBV4-1 few TGCGCCAGCAGCCAACGGGAGATCTATGAAAAACTGTTTTTT CASSQREIYEKLFF